These T cell receptor beta chains were read from a single sample in a study of identical twins' blood T cells. MiXCR was run by TCRdb on the 5' RACE reads, yielding one entry per CDR3 protein. The sample carries 350,000 to 400,000 distinct CDR3 sequences, around 30% recorded once. The sequencing input was PBMCs. These TCRs come from a woman aged 18-49 years in good health. Each CDR3 is given with its conserved first and last residue. The D gene is left open where the match is weak. Size is stated for part of the rows, as once, few or many counts, or as a class when the clone is expanded.

d_gene,j_gene,v_gene,abundance,CDR3nt,CDR3aa
.,TRBJ2-5,TRBV20-1,.,TGCAGTGCTCCTTCGAACGAACAAGAGACCCAGTACTTC,CSAPSNEQETQYF
.,TRBJ1-5,TRBV6-2/TRBV6-3,.,TGTGCCAGCAGCAAGAGTTATCAGCCCCAGCATTTT,CASSKSYQPQHF
.,TRBJ1-1,TRBV12-3/TRBV12-4,many,TGTGCCAGCAGTGCCGACATTGGATTTAGGGAAGCTTTCTTT,CASSADIGFREAFF
.,TRBJ1-5,TRBV7-6,.,TGTGCCAGCAGCCGGACAGTTAGCAATCAGCCCCAGCATTTT,CASSRTVSNQPQHF
TRBD2,TRBJ2-3,TRBV20-1,.,TGCAGTGTTTTAGAGCGGGAGTATACGCAGTATTTT,CSVLEREYTQYF
.,TRBJ1-1,TRBV7-9,.,TGTGCCAGCAGCCCCCAAGGGGGATTCAACACTGAAGCTTTCTTT,CASSPQGGFNTEAFF
TRBD2,TRBJ2-1,TRBV11-2,few,TGTGCCAGCAGCTTAGGTGGGAGGGCTTACAATGAGCAGTTCTTC,CASSLGGRAYNEQFF
.,TRBJ1-1,TRBV5-1,.,TGCGCCAGCAGCTTGAACGAGGGGAGCACTGAAGCTTTCTTT,CASSLNEGSTEAFF
.,TRBJ2-2,TRBV20-1,few,TGCAGTGCTAGTTCCAGTTCGAACACCGGGGAGCTGTTTTTT,CSASSSSNTGELFF
.,TRBJ2-7,TRBV20-1,.,TGCAGTGCTAGGGTCCCCGATTTGTCCTACGAGCAGTACTTC,CSARVPDLSYEQYF
TRBD2,TRBJ2-7,TRBV11-2,.,TGTGCCAGCAGCCAACTAGCGGGAGACTACGAGCAGTACTTC,CASSQLAGDYEQYF
.,TRBJ2-7,TRBV6-5,few,TGTGCCAGCAGTTACTCGGGATACTACGAGCAGTACTTC,CASSYSGYYEQYF
.,TRBJ2-3,TRBV10-3,.,TGTGCCGCCTTGGAGGGAGGCCTGAGCACAGATACGCAGTATTTT,CAALEGGLSTDTQYF
.,TRBJ2-7,TRBV18,.,TGTGCCAGCTCACTTCGGACTATCCTTAGGTACGAGCAGTACTTC,CASSLRTILRYEQYF
.,TRBJ1-2,TRBV5-1,once,TGCGCCAGCAGCTTGGCCAACCGGAGCTCGGCACGCTATGGCTACACCTTC,CASSLANRSSARYGYTF
.,TRBJ2-2,TRBV2,many,TGTGCCAGCAGTGATGGGGTGTTAACGGACACCGGGGAGCTGTTTTTT,CASSDGVLTDTGELFF
.,TRBJ1-3,TRBV20-1,.,TGCAGCTTCCGGGGGGCAACTGGAAACACCATATATTTT,CSFRGATGNTIYF
TRBD2,TRBJ2-1,TRBV29-1,.,TGCAGCGCGGGACTAGCCCATGAGCAGTTCTTC,CSAGLAHEQFF
.,TRBJ1-1,TRBV20-1,.,TGCAGTGCTAGTCGTATGAACACTGAAGCTTTCTTT,CSASRMNTEAFF
.,TRBJ1-6,TRBV12-3/TRBV12-4,once,TGTGCCAGCAGTTTAACAGATTCACCCCTCCACTTT,CASSLTDSPLHF
TRBD1,TRBJ1-2,TRBV27,many,TGTGCCAGCGCCTTTGCAGGGGGCTATGGCTACACCTTC,CASAFAGGYGYTF
.,TRBJ2-1,TRBV9,few,TGTGCCAGCAGCGTAGTAGCGCCGAGCTCCTACAATGAGCAGTTCTTC,CASSVVAPSSYNEQFF
.,TRBJ1-1,TRBV19,few,TGTGCCAGTAGTACCGAGGGATCCACTGAAGCTTTCTTT,CASSTEGSTEAFF
.,TRBJ1-2,TRBV7-7,few,TGTGCTAGCAGCTCAGTCCCCCGGGACATTCTTTATGGCTACACCTTC,CASSSVPRDILYGYTF
.,TRBJ2-7,TRBV20-1,few,TGCAGTGTTAAGGACAGAACCTTCTCCTACGAGCAGTACTTC,CSVKDRTFSYEQYF
.,TRBJ2-7,TRBV20-1,few,TGCAGTGCCCTGTACCAGGAAAACTACGAGCAGTACTTC,CSALYQENYEQYF
.,TRBJ2-2,TRBV29-1,.,TGCAGCGTTGATGGAGGATTTACCAGGGAGCTGTTTTTT,CSVDGGFTRELFF
TRBD1,TRBJ1-2,TRBV9,.,TGTGCCAGCAGCTCCCCCGGGACAGTTGACGGCTACACCTTC,CASSSPGTVDGYTF
.,TRBJ1-1,TRBV19,.,TGTGCCAGTAGTATAGGCCAGGTACCTTTCTTT,CASSIGQVPFF
.,TRBJ2-3,TRBV20-1,many,TGCAGTGCTAGAATCTCCGATACGCAGTATTTT,CSARISDTQYF
.,TRBJ1-4,TRBV3-1,.,TGTGCCAGCAGCGAAAGTTCGAGGGGAACTAATGAAAAACTGTTTTTT,CASSESSRGTNEKLFF
.,TRBJ2-6,TRBV9,few,TGTGCCAGCAGCGACCAGTTCTCTGGGGCCAACGTCCTGACTTTC,CASSDQFSGANVLTF
.,TRBJ2-3,TRBV11-2,.,TGTGCCAGCAGCTTAGCACAACAGGGTCTCAGGGGAGATACGCAGTATTTT,CASSLAQQGLRGDTQYF
.,TRBJ1-2,TRBV18,.,TGTGCCAGCTCACCATCCGGTAGGCCTCATAACTATGGCTACACCTTC,CASSPSGRPHNYGYTF
.,TRBJ2-5,TRBV29-1,.,TGCAGCGTTGGGACAGAAGAGACCCAGTACTTC,CSVGTEETQYF
.,TRBJ2-7,TRBV20-1,.,TGCATTGCCGCCGACCCTCGGACATCGAACTACGAGCAGTACTTC,CIAADPRTSNYEQYF
TRBD2,TRBJ2-7,TRBV2,.,TGTGCCAGCAGTGAAGGGGGAGGGCTATGGGAGCAGTACTTC,CASSEGGGLWEQYF
.,TRBJ1-4,TRBV19,once,TGTGCCAGTAGCAGGGGTACCGGTAGATTGTTTTTT,CASSRGTGRLFF
TRBD1,TRBJ2-2,TRBV7-9,few,TGTGCCAGCAACCCGACAGGGGGAAAAACCGGGGAGCTGTTTTTT,CASNPTGGKTGELFF
.,TRBJ2-3,TRBV7-9,few,TGTGCCAGCAGCTTAGGTCTTGCGCCTTGGGCGTCAGATACGCAGTATTTT,CASSLGLAPWASDTQYF
.,TRBJ1-1,TRBV20-1,few,TGCAGTGCTACAGAGATGAACACTGAAGCTTTCTTT,CSATEMNTEAFF
.,TRBJ1-3,TRBV20-1,many,TGCAGTGCTAGAGAAATAGGAAACACCATATATTTT,CSAREIGNTIYF
.,TRBJ2-5,TRBV9,.,TGTGCCAGCAGCGTAGCCCCCCAGGGAAAAGAGACCCAGTACTTC,CASSVAPQGKETQYF
TRBD1,TRBJ1-2,TRBV11-2,.,TGTGCCAGCAGCTTAGCGGCCGGGACAGGTTACTATGGCTACACCTTC,CASSLAAGTGYYGYTF
.,TRBJ2-7,TRBV6-1,few,TGTGCCAGCACTCGCACGATGAGGGAGCAGTACTTC,CASTRTMREQYF
.,TRBJ1-5,TRBV12-5,.,TGTGCTGAAGGGGGGGTAAATCAGCCCCAGCATTTT,CAEGGVNQPQHF
TRBD2,TRBJ2-7,TRBV20-1,few,TGCAGTGCCGCGGGAGGGAGCTCCTACGAGCAGTACTTC,CSAAGGSSYEQYF
TRBD1,TRBJ1-2,TRBV3-1,.,TGTGCCAGCAGCCAAATTCCTAAGACAGGGGGTTCCTATGGCTACACCTTC,CASSQIPKTGGSYGYTF
.,TRBJ1-2,TRBV21-1,.,TGTGCCAGCAGCAAGTTGGACAGGGGCTATGGCTACACCTTC,CASSKLDRGYGYTF
TRBD1,TRBJ2-1,TRBV4-3,.,TGCGCCAGCAGAAGAGGGACAGGCTACAATGAGCAGTTCTTC,CASRRGTGYNEQFF
.,TRBJ1-1,TRBV7-9,.,TGTGCCAGCAGCCTCGACGACAATGTGGGCACTGAAGCTTTCTTT,CASSLDDNVGTEAFF
.,TRBJ1-1,TRBV7-9,.,TGTGCCAGCAGCTTGGGCGGGGGGGGGCTGAGGACTGAAGCTTTCTTT,CASSLGGGGLRTEAFF
.,TRBJ1-5,TRBV5-1,.,TGCGCCAGCAGCTTGGTGGGGGGTCAGCCCCAGCATTTT,CASSLVGGQPQHF